A single sample gave rise to the 25 T cell receptor beta chains below, sequenced in a study of OX40 agonist ivuxolimab in advanced cancers. The repertoire was sequenced with immunoSEQ multiplex PCR; TCRdb's copy has only in-frame clones and lacks some. This sample carries fewer than 70,000 clones, more than 85% of them seen once, and the ten largest clones take about 0.46%. Source: CD4+ or CD8+ T cells sorted from blood, taken in a trial of the OX40 agonist ivuxolimab. Every receptor here comes from an adult with an advanced solid tumor such as melanoma, head and neck, liver or kidney cancer.

The chain links TRBV7-6 to TRBJ2-1, with D possibly matching TRBD2 (5 bases). V lost 5 bases, J lost 4 bases, and 15 bases lay in between. The CDR3 runs 15 residues. In germline, CDR1 is SGHVS, CDR2 FNYEAQ. This CDR3 reads CASSPGPGKYNEQFF. The DNA of the CDR3 is TGTGCCAGCAGCCCCGGGCCGGGGAAATACAATGAGCAGTTCTTC. The complete variable domain, with remaining parts taken from reference TRBV7-6 and TRBJ2-1, reads GAGVSQSPRYKVTKRGQDVALRCDPISGHVSLYWYRQALGQGPEFLTYFNYEAQQDKSGLPNDRFSAERPEGSISTLTIQRTEQRDSAMYRCASSPGPGKYNEQFFGPGTRLTVL.

V usage is TRBV25-1 and J usage is TRBJ1-2; possibly TRBD1 for D (6 bases). Germline-derived CDR1 and CDR2 are MGHDK and SYGVNS. V was pared by 2 bases and J by 4 bases, with 11 bases between. This CDR3 has 14 amino acids. CDR3 sequence (DNA): TGTGCCAGCAGTGAACACACAGGGCCCTATGGCTACACCTTC. It specifies CASSEHTGPYGYTF.

The chain recombines TRBV11-2 with TRBJ1-4, with 8 nucleotides matching TRBD1. This CDR3 comprises 16 residues. J was trimmed by 7 bases and V by 5 bases; bases with no gene match: 12. In germline, CDR1 is SGHAT, CDR2 FQNNGV. CDR3 sequence reads: CASSPGTGARGEKLFF. CDR3 DNA: TGTGCCAGCAGCCCGGGGACAGGCGCGCGGGGTGAAAAACTGTTTTTT.

The genes are TRBV6-1 and TRBJ2-2; no firm D call. Trimming removed 6 bases at V and 3 bases at J, with 8 bases between. Germline V gene lookup returns CDR1 MNHNS and CDR2 SASEGT. CDR3 length: 13 residues. DNA of the CDR3: TGTGCCAGCAGGCCCCCAGACACCGGGGAGCTGTTTTTT. Protein: CASRPPDTGELFF.

The chain combines TRBV19 with TRBJ2-5; 10 nucleotides agree with TRBD1. Unmatched junction bases numbered 6, after V lost 7 bases and J lost 4 bases. Germline CDR1 LNHDA, CDR2 SQIVND (reference sequence). The CDR3 spans 14 residues. In nucleotides, the CDR3 is TGTGCCAGTAACCGACAGGGGGCGGGAGAGACCCAGTACTTC. It codes for CASNRQGAGETQYF.

The chain is built from TRBV4-1 and TRBJ2-7, with D tentatively TRBD2 (6 bases). The CDR3 is 17 amino acids. V was pared by 0 bases and J by 0 bases, with 15 bases between. Per germline, CDR1 MGHRA and CDR2 YSYEKL. CDR3 loop: CASSQDMTPGDSYEQYF. CDR3 DNA sequence: TGCGCCAGCAGCCAAGACATGACTCCGGGAGACTCCTACGAGCAGTACTTC.

This rearrangement joins TRBV7-2 to TRBJ1-4; D is unclear. Germline V gene lookup returns CDR1 SGHTA and CDR2 FQGNSA. The V gene lost 4 bases and the J gene lost 8 bases, with 8 bases spanning the gap. The CDR3 runs 12 residues. This CDR3 is CASSSRGEKLFF. The CDR3, as DNA: TGTGCCAGCAGCTCCAGAGGCGAAAAACTGTTTTTT.

The chain recombines TRBV27 with TRBJ1-2, with D tentatively TRBD1 (5 bases). The CDR3 has 14 amino acids. Trimming stripped 7 bases from V and 5 bases from J, with 17 bases between. Per germline, CDR1 MNHEY and CDR2 SMNVEV (reference sequence). The CDR3 DNA reads TGTGCCAGCACGGACCAGGCGGGGCTTTATGGCTACACCTTC. Translation: CASTDQAGLYGYTF.

J is TRBJ2-5 and V is TRBV18; D not certain. The CDR3 extends over 15 amino acids. The germline CDR1 and CDR2 sequences are KGHSH and LQKENI. V shed 1 base and J shed 0 bases, with 9 bases lying between them. The CDR3 DNA follows: TGTGCCAGCTCACCACGGTCCGGAAACCAAGAGACCCAGTACTTC. Its translation is CASSPRSGNQETQYF. Variable domain in full (rest from reference TRBV18 and TRBJ2-5): NAGVMQNPRHLVRRRGQEARLRCSPMKGHSHVYWYRQLPEEGLKFMVYLQKENIIDESGMPKERFSAEFPKEGPSILRIQQVVRGDSAAYFCASSPRSGNQETQYFGPGTRLLVL.

The chain combines TRBV10-3 with TRBJ2-7; possible D gene TRBD2, 6 bases. CDR1 and CDR2 from the germline V gene are ENHRY and SYGVKD. The V and J ends lost 7 bases and 2 bases respectively, with 12 bases between them. CDR3 length equals 13 residues. The CDR3 is CAIKTGETYEQYF. The CDR3 DNA reads TGTGCCATCAAAACGGGAGAAACCTACGAGCAGTACTTC.

The chain links TRBV19 to TRBJ2-5; D possibly corresponds to TRBD2 (6 bases). Between the trimmed V and J ends, which lost 1 base and 6 bases, there was a span of 12 bases. The CDR3 is 14 residues long. Germline lookup yields CDR1 LNHDA and CDR2 SQIVND (reference sequence). This chain's CDR3 is CASSIAGVTKTQYF. The CDR3 nucleotides are TGTGCCAGTAGTATAGCGGGGGTCACGAAGACCCAGTACTTC.

The chain couples TRBV6-5 to TRBJ2-7, with D possibly TRBD2 on 6 matching bases. This CDR3 has 15 amino acids. Trimming removed 0 bases at V and 7 bases at J, with 16 bases between. Germline V gives CDR1 MNHEY, CDR2 SVGAGI. This CDR3 reads CASSYSGQGGGEQYF. CDR3 in DNA: TGTGCCAGCAGTTACTCCGGGCAGGGAGGTGGAGAGCAGTACTTC.

The chain employs TRBV19 and TRBJ2-1; 8 positions match TRBD1. CDR1 is LNHDA and CDR2 is SQIVND in the germline V gene (reference sequence). Trimming removed 0 bases from V and 2 bases from J; junction bases left unmatched: 9. The CDR3 is made up of 18 amino acids. The CDR3 spells CASSIDTGQVGPYNEQFF. The CDR3 DNA reads TGTGCCAGTAGTATAGACACGGGACAGGTGGGACCCTACAATGAGCAGTTCTTC.

The chain uses TRBV7-9 and TRBJ2-1; the D gene is possibly TRBD1 (5 bases). The CDR3 extends over 16 amino acids. The germline V and J ends were trimmed by 5 bases and 1 base, with 15 bases remaining between them. CDR1 is SEHNR and CDR2 is FQNEAQ in the germline V gene (reference sequence). The CDR3 region has the DNA TGTGCCAGCAGCGTAAGACAGCTCCTTTCCTACAATGAGCAGTTCTTC. It specifies CASSVRQLLSYNEQFF.

The chain uses TRBV10-2 and TRBJ2-7, with TRBD2 matching 8 bases. CDR1 is WSHSY, CDR2 SAAADI, per germline. J lost 3 bases, V lost 6 bases, and 10 bases had no gene match. This CDR3 is 15 amino acids long. The CDR3 loop reads CASSRQTSGSYEQYF. CDR3 DNA sequence: TGCGCCAGCAGCCGACAAACTAGCGGCAGCTACGAGCAGTACTTC.

The chain employs TRBV5-6 and TRBJ1-3; 10 nucleotides agree with TRBD1. Trimming cost V 3 bases and J 4 bases; bases outside gene matches: 13. Germline CDR1 and CDR2: SGHDT and YYEEEE. The length of the CDR3 is 18 residues. The CDR3 DNA is TGTGCCAGCAGCTGGGGACAGGGGTTCCTAAGGTCCGGAAACACCATATATTTT. The encoded protein is CASSWGQGFLRSGNTIYF.

The V call is TRBV7-9, the J call TRBJ2-3; D assignment may be TRBD1 or TRBD2 (5 bases each). The germline V gene encodes CDR1 SEHNR and CDR2 FQNEAQ (reference sequence). V dropped 5 bases and J dropped 0 bases, with 15 bases sitting between them. The CDR3 runs to 16 residues. Written as DNA, the CDR3 is TGTGCCAGCAGCCGGAGGACAAATCCTAGCACAGATACGCAGTATTTT. As protein: CASSRRTNPSTDTQYF.

V usage is TRBV6-5 and J usage is TRBJ1-1; the D gene is possibly TRBD1 (5 bases). The CDR3 extends over 12 amino acids. Germline CDR1 MNHEY, CDR2 SVGAGI. Trimming took 6 bases from V and 10 from J, leaving 15 bases between them. CDR3 nucleotides: TGTGCCAGCAGATCCCCGGGGAGGGGAGCTTTCTTT. Its translation: CASRSPGRGAFF.

The V call is TRBV2, the J call TRBJ2-7, with 9 bases lining up with TRBD2. This CDR3 has 14 residues. V trimming: 6 bases; J trimming: 0 bases; junction bases outside the gene matches: 3. Germline V gene sequence: CDR1 SNHLY, CDR2 FYNNEI. The CDR3 loop is CASSLSGSSYEQYF. For the CDR3, the DNA is TGTGCCAGCAGCCTTAGCGGGAGCTCCTACGAGCAGTACTTC.

J is TRBJ2-3 and V is TRBV5-1; D remains ambiguous. CDR3 length: 14 residues. Germline V gene data show CDR1 as SGHRS and CDR2 as YFSETQ. Trimming shortened V by 7 bases and J by 6 bases, and 18 bases separated the two germline ends. The CDR3 reads CASCIYGSEDTQYF. Written as DNA, the CDR3 is TGCGCCAGCTGTATATACGGATCGGAGGATACGCAGTATTTT.

This clone appeared a single time. This chain links TRBV25-1 with TRBJ1-5; a possible D gene is TRBD1 (6 bases). This CDR3 is 16 amino acids long. Trimming shortened V by 9 bases and J by 7 bases, and 25 bases separated the two germline ends. Germline CDR1 MGHDK, CDR2 SYGVNS. The CDR3 nucleotides read TGTGCCAGGCTCAAAAAGTGCGGGGGCGCGTGGCAGCCCCAGCATTTT. It specifies CARLKKCGGAWQPQHF.

The chain links TRBV7-9 to TRBJ2-7; D might be TRBD2 (5 bases). V lost 1 base and J 0 bases, leaving 7 bases between the germline ends. CDR1 and CDR2 (germline): SEHNR, FQNEAQ (reference sequence). This CDR3 comprises 14 residues. This CDR3 reads CASSLESGSYEQYF. The CDR3 DNA reads TGTGCCAGCAGCTTAGAGAGCGGCTCCTACGAGCAGTACTTC.

This clone was seen only a few times. The chain uses TRBV10-1 and TRBJ1-5; D remains unclear. Germline V gene lookup returns CDR1 WNHNN and CDR2 SYGVQD (reference sequence). The CDR3 consists of 14 residues. Trimming stripped 7 bases from V and 2 bases from J, with 12 bases between. CDR3 sequence (DNA): TGCGCCAGCAAGGGCCAACCGGGCAATCAGCCCCAGCATTTT. Protein sequence: CASKGQPGNQPQHF.

The chain has TRBV4-2 and TRBJ2-7; 7 nucleotides match TRBD2. The CDR3 consists of 15 residues. Germline values: CDR1 LGHNA, CDR2 YNFKEQ. V gave up 2 bases and J gave up 7 bases; unmatched junction bases: 11. The CDR3 region has the DNA TGTGCCAGCAGCCAAACTAGCGTCTCCGTTGATGAGCAGTACTTC. Amino acid sequence: CASSQTSVSVDEQYF.

The rearrangement uses TRBV7-9 and TRBJ1-6; D ambiguous. With 4 bases removed from V and 15 bases from J, the gap between germline ends came to 22 bases. The CDR3 is 15 residues long. Per germline, CDR1 SEHNR and CDR2 FQNEAQ (reference sequence). CDR3 nucleotide sequence: TGTGCCAGCAGCTCGAAAGGGAGCTCGGAATTTATCCTCCACTTT. Its translation is CASSSKGSSEFILHF.